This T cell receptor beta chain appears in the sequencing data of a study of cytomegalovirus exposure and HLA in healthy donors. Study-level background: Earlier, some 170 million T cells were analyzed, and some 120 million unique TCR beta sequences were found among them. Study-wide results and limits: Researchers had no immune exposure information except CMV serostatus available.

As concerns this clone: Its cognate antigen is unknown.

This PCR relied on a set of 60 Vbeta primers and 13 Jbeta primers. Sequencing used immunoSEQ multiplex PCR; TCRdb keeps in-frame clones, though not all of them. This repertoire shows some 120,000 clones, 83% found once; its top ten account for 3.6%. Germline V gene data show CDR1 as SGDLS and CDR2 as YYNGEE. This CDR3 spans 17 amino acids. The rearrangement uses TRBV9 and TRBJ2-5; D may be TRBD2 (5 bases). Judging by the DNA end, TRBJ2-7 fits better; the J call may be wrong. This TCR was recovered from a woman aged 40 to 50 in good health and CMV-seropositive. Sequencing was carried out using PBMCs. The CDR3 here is CASSPRPGSGDSYEQYF. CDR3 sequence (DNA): TGTGCCAGCAGCCCCCGTCCGGGGAGTGGCGATTCCTACGAGCAGTACTTC.